The 25 T cell receptor beta chains reported below all come from one sample, sequenced in a study of cytomegalovirus exposure and HLA in healthy donors. Vbeta (60) and Jbeta (13) primers were used in the PCR. Here immunoSEQ multiplex PCR was the method, and the copy in TCRdb shows in-frame clones only, minus some. The data show over 150,000 clones, about three quarters seen once. Specimen: PBMCs. The receptor set was obtained from a woman in her fifties or sixties in good health and CMV-seropositive.

The rearrangement links TRBV18 to TRBJ2-3, with 8 bases lining up with TRBD1. The junction had 3 bases not matched to a gene; V was cut back by 3 bases and J by 1 base. The CDR3 length is 15 residues. CDR1 is KGHSH, CDR2 LQKENI, per germline. CDR3 bases: TGTGCCAGCTCACCCCTGACAGGGGGCACAGATACGCAGTATTTT. Translating it yields CASSPLTGGTDTQYF. Drawing the rest from reference TRBV18 and TRBJ2-3, the complete variable domain is NAGVMQNPRHLVRRRGQEARLRCSPMKGHSHVYWYRQLPEEGLKFMVYLQKENIIDESGMPKERFSAEFPKEGPSILRIQQVVRGDSAAYFCASSPLTGGTDTQYFGPGTRLTVL.

CDR3 region: CASRGQMNTEAFF. The CDR3 DNA is TGTGCCAGCAGGGGCCAGATGAACACTGAAGCTTTCTTT. The chain combines TRBV6-6 with TRBJ1-1, with D uncertain. CDR1 is MNHNY, CDR2 SVGAGI, per germline (reference sequence). The CDR3 loop spans 13 amino acids. The V end was cut by 6 bases, the J end by 0 bases, with 8 bases between.

In this sample, this clone turned up a few times. This chain joins TRBV23-1 and TRBJ2-7, with 10 nucleotides matching TRBD2. TRBV23-1 is given ORF status, its function remaining uncertain. The CDR3 length is 14 residues. The trim removed 3 bases at V and 2 bases at J, leaving 1 base unmatched. Here the CDR3 DNA reads TGCGCCAGCAGTCACACTAGCGGGGCCTACGAGCAGTACTTC. It translates to CASSHTSGAYEQYF.

The chain employs TRBV5-1 and TRBJ1-1, with a tentative D call TRBD1 (5 bases). V lost 1 base, J lost 3 bases, and 16 bases lay in between. CDR1 is SGHRS, CDR2 YFSETQ, per germline. This CDR3 has 16 amino acids. The CDR3 loop reads CASSLNVWGVDTEAFF. CDR3 coding DNA: TGCGCCAGCAGCTTGAACGTTTGGGGGGTAGACACTGAAGCTTTCTTT.

J is TRBJ1-2 and V is TRBV29-1, with D perhaps TRBD1 (5 bases). V shed 5 bases and J shed 0 bases, with 10 bases lying between them. This CDR3 contains 13 residues. Germline CDR1 SQVTM, CDR2 ANQGSEA. CDR3 bases: TGCAGCGTTAGCAGGGCAGCTAACTATGGCTACACCTTC. It yields the protein CSVSRAANYGYTF.

This clone was observed a handful of times. The chain couples TRBV2 to TRBJ1-1, with 9 bases lining up with TRBD1. The CDR3 is made up of 13 amino acids. J was trimmed by 5 bases and V by 10 bases; bases with no gene match: 8. The germline gives CDR1 SNHLY, CDR2 FYNNEI. CDR3 nucleotide sequence: TGTGCCACCACACAGGGGGCAAAGACTGAAGCTTTCTTT. Its protein product is CATTQGAKTEAFF.

V and J are TRBV5-1 and TRBJ1-1; D is unclear. The germline gives CDR1 SGHRS, CDR2 YFSETQ. CDR3 length equals 14 residues. V lost 6 bases and J lost 5, with 17 bases in between. CDR3: CASTPAALSTEAFF. CDR3 bases: TGCGCCAGCACCCCCGCGGCGCTGAGTACTGAAGCTTTCTTT.

The V and J genes are TRBV5-1 and TRBJ2-7, with 8 nucleotides matching TRBD1. V was pared by 0 bases and J by 5 bases, with 4 bases of the junction left unmatched. The CDR3 consists of 14 residues. The V gene's germline CDR1 is SGHRS and CDR2 YFSETQ. The chain's CDR3 is CASSLEGQGNEQYF. The DNA of the CDR3 is TGCGCCAGCAGCTTGGAAGGACAGGGCAACGAGCAGTACTTC.

The CDR3 loop reads CAGARDTHTYEQYF. The CDR3 nucleotides are TGTGCCGGTGCCCGGGACACCCATACCTACGAGCAGTACTTC. The chain combines TRBV30 with TRBJ2-5, with D maybe TRBD1 (6 bases). Gene TRBJ2-7 matches the end of the DNA better, so the J call may be wrong. CDR1 is GTSNPN, CDR2 SVGIG, per germline (reference sequence). There are 14 residues in the CDR3.

The chain is built from TRBV11-2 and TRBJ1-1; unclear D gene. Trimming removed 3 bases from V and 4 bases from J, with 6 bases in between. CDR1 is SGHAT, CDR2 FQNNGV, per germline. The CDR3 is made up of 12 amino acids. The CDR3 region has the DNA TGTGCCAGCAGCTTTCAGATCACTGAAGCTTTCTTT. It is translated as CASSFQITEAFF.

This chain connects TRBV28 to TRBJ2-3; 9 bases match TRBD1. The CDR3 contains 15 residues. Germline values: CDR1 MDHEN, CDR2 SYDVKM. V lost 7 bases, J lost 1 base, and 6 bases stayed unmatched. The CDR3 nucleotides are TGTGCCAGCACACGACAGGGGGGAGGCACAGATACGCAGTATTTT. Amino acid sequence: CASTRQGGGTDTQYF.

This clone was recorded once. In nucleotides, the CDR3 is TGTGCCAGCAGTTTAAGAGCTAGCGGGATAAATTACGAGCAGTACTTC. Amino acids: CASSLRASGINYEQYF. The gene calls are TRBV27 and TRBJ2-7; TRBD2 aligns across 9 bases. V shed 2 bases and J 4 bases; nucleotides not matched to a gene: 9. Germline V lookup: CDR1 MNHEY, CDR2 SMNVEV (reference sequence). The CDR3 runs to 16 residues.

This clone was counted once. One end of the junction varies from germline; a read error may be responsible. Other DNA sequences in this sample translate to the same CDR3. V is TRBV7-2 and J is TRBJ1-5; TRBD1 matches at 9 bases. Germline values: CDR1 SGHTA, CDR2 FQGNSA. The CDR3 length is 16 residues. The CDR3 DNA follows: TGTGCCAGCAGCTTAGCGGGACAGGGTTTTGTTCAGCCCCAGCATTTC. Translated: CASSLAGQGFVQPQHF.

The gene calls are TRBV18 and TRBJ2-7; D might be TRBD1 (7 bases). V lost 4 bases, J lost 3 bases, and 10 bases lay in between. Germline V CDR1 and CDR2: KGHSH, LQKENI. The CDR3 is 13 residues long. The CDR3 spells CASSRGTDYEQYF. The DNA of the CDR3 is TGTGCCAGCTCACGCGGGACAGACTACGAGCAGTACTTC.

This clone has more than one count but fewer than ten. The chain couples TRBV28 to TRBJ2-6; D unresolved. The CDR3 totals 16 residues. V gave up 6 bases and J gave up 1 base, with 13 bases separating them. Per germline, CDR1 MDHEN and CDR2 SYDVKM. The CDR3 DNA is TGTGCCAGCAGCCCGAAGAGGTGGTCTGGGGCCAACGTCCTGACTTTC. Amino acids: CASSPKRWSGANVLTF.

This clone was seen more than once but under ten times. The chain employs TRBV14 and TRBJ1-1, with D hard to call. CDR1 and CDR2 from the germline V gene are SGHDN and FVKESK. This CDR3 has 14 amino acids. The V gene lost 0 bases and the J gene lost 0 bases, with 5 bases spanning the gap. The CDR3 coding sequence is TGTGCCAGCAGCCAAGAAATCATGAACACTGAAGCTTTCTTT. Its protein product is CASSQEIMNTEAFF. The full variable domain, with the rest looked up from reference TRBV14 and TRBJ1-1, is EAGVTQFPSHSVIEKGQTVTLRCDPISGHDNLYWYRRVMGKEIKFLLHFVKESKQDESGMPNNRFLAERTGGTYSTLKVQPAELEDSGVYFCASSQEIMNTEAFFGQGTRLTVV.

The chain recombines TRBV5-6 with TRBJ2-1; D is possibly TRBD2 (6 bases). The CDR3 is made up of 13 amino acids. Germline CDR1 SGHDT, CDR2 YYEEEE. The V end was cut by 3 bases, the J end by 10 bases, with 14 bases between. The CDR3 nucleotides are TGTGCCAGCAGCTCGGGACGTCGGGAGGAGCAGTTCTTC. Translation: CASSSGRREEQFF.

The rearrangement links TRBV19 to TRBJ1-1, with 9 bases fitting TRBD1. The CDR3 contains 15 residues. Germline-derived CDR1 and CDR2 are LNHDA and SQIVND (reference sequence). V shed 4 bases and J 3 bases; nucleotides not matched to a gene: 6. Here the CDR3 reads CASSTSDRGDTEAFF. CDR3 coding DNA: TGTGCCAGTAGTACCTCGGACAGGGGAGACACTGAAGCTTTCTTT. The complete variable domain, with remaining parts taken from reference TRBV19 and TRBJ1-1, reads DGGITQSPKYLFRKEGQNVTLSCEQNLNHDAMYWYRQDPGQGLRLIYYSQIVNDFQKGDIAEGYSVSREKKESFPLTVTSAQKNPTAFYLCASSTSDRGDTEAFFGQGTRLTVV.

The CDR3 DNA is TGTGCCTGGATTGACAGGGGGCAAAACTATGGCTACACCTTC. It encodes CAWIDRGQNYGYTF. The rearrangement links TRBV30 to TRBJ1-2; 10 bases are a match to TRBD1. Trimming at V came to 4 bases and at J to 2 bases, leaving 4 bases not matched to a gene. The germline CDR1 and CDR2 sequences are GTSNPN and SVGIG (reference sequence). The CDR3 loop spans 14 amino acids.

The CDR3 sequence: CASTLGLAGYNEQFF. CDR3 in DNA: TGTGCCAGCACCCTTGGACTAGCGGGGTACAATGAGCAGTTCTTC. This chain connects TRBV7-2 to TRBJ2-1, with 12 bases fitting TRBD2. Unmatched junction bases numbered 5, after V lost 7 bases and J lost 4 bases. Germline lookup yields CDR1 SGHTA and CDR2 FQGNSA. The CDR3 covers 15 residues.

The chain recombines TRBV28 with TRBJ2-7, with 11 nucleotides matching TRBD1. The germline V gene has CDR1 MDHEN and CDR2 SYDVKM. CDR3 length equals 18 residues. The V segment lost 4 bases and the J segment 0 bases; nucleotides outside the gene matches: 11. This CDR3 is CASSSRDRGFESSYEQYF. The CDR3 DNA reads TGTGCCAGCAGTTCACGGGACAGGGGGTTTGAATCCTCCTACGAGCAGTACTTC.

J is TRBJ1-1 and V is TRBV5-4, with 7 bases lining up with TRBD1. The germline V gene encodes CDR1 SGHNT and CDR2 YYREEE (reference sequence). Trimming at V came to 4 bases and at J to 4 bases, leaving 16 bases not matched to a gene. The CDR3 sequence is 17 residues long. The DNA for the CDR3 is TGTGCCAGCAGCCGGGAGCGAATGACAGGGTTGGGCACTGAAGCTTTCTTT. Protein product: CASSRERMTGLGTEAFF.

This clone was seen more than once but under ten times. The gene calls are TRBV5-4 and TRBJ2-7; 8 nucleotides line up with TRBD1. There are 14 residues in the CDR3. CDR1 and CDR2 from the germline V gene are SGHNT and YYREEE (reference sequence). Trimming cost V 0 bases and J 6 bases; bases outside gene matches: 5. The CDR3 spells CASSLGQGLGEQYF. The CDR3 DNA sequence: TGTGCCAGCAGCTTGGGACAGGGGTTAGGCGAGCAGTACTTC.

V usage is TRBV6-6 and J usage is TRBJ2-7; D might be TRBD1 (6 bases). V was clipped by 2 bases and J by 3 bases, with 14 bases between them. Germline loops: CDR1 MNHNY, CDR2 SVGAGI (reference sequence). The CDR3 totals 15 residues. The CDR3, as DNA: TGTGCCAGCAGTTACGGTGGTGACAGGTACTACGAGCAGTACTTC. Translating it yields CASSYGGDRYYEQYF.

The chain combines TRBV19 with TRBJ2-3, with no clear D. CDR1 and CDR2 from the germline V gene are LNHDA and SQIVND (reference sequence). The CDR3 is 13 residues long. Deletions cut 3 bases from V and 7 bases from J, with 11 bases between. In DNA form, the CDR3 reads TGTGCCAGTAGTATGGGCGCTCCAAATACGCAGTATTTT. Its protein product is CASSMGAPNTQYF.